Shown below are 21 T cell receptor beta chains from a single sample sequenced in a study of blood T cell repertoires in COVID-19. TCRdb keeps only in-frame clones here, not all; method: immunoSEQ multiplex PCR. The data show some 400,000 clones, approximately 89% seen once. The material sequenced was PBMCs or T cells enriched from blood (not recorded which). The receptors were sampled from a woman aged 25 to 39 who had recovered from COVID-19.

The chain carries TRBV19 and TRBJ1-2; D unresolved. Trimming removed 5 bases at V and 6 bases at J, with 13 bases between. Germline loops: CDR1 LNHDA, CDR2 SQIVND (reference sequence). The CDR3 runs 13 residues. CDR3 DNA: TGTGCCAGTAGTCCCCTGGACGGGAATGGCTACACCTTC. Translated, it gives CASSPLDGNGYTF.

The V gene is TRBV2, the J gene TRBJ2-7, with D perhaps matching TRBD1 (6 bases). V was trimmed by 4 bases and J by 9 bases, leaving 13 bases between them. This CDR3 region has 12 residues. Germline assignment: CDR1 SNHLY and CDR2 FYNNEI. CDR3 DNA: TGTGCCAGCAGTGGGGGGCATGAGGTGCAGTACTTC. It yields the protein CASSGGHEVQYF.

Concerning this clone: Relative to the germline gene, one junction end is altered; a read error may explain this. The V gene is TRBV18, the J gene TRBJ2-3; 12 nucleotides line up with TRBD2. Germline-derived CDR1 and CDR2 are KGHSH and LQKENI. The CDR3 contains 16 residues. This CDR3 reads CASSPMTSGSTDTQYF. The CDR3 bases are TGTGCCAGCTCACCAATGACTAGCGGGAGCACGGATACGCAGTATTTT.

For the CDR3, the DNA is TGTGCCAGCAGCTTTCTCCAACAGGGGGAAGGCCAAGAGACCCAGTACTTC. Its translation is CASSFLQQGEGQETQYF. This chain connects TRBV12-1 to TRBJ2-5; the table assigns TRBD1, which was not confirmed against the DNA. TRBV12-1 is marked as a pseudogene. This CDR3 contains 17 residues.

V usage is TRBV10-3 and J usage is TRBJ2-7, with TRBD1 matching over 9 bases. This CDR3 is built from 15 residues. The ends lost 8 bases at V and 4 bases at J; junction bases unmatched: 12. CDR1 and CDR2 from the germline V gene are ENHRY and SYGVKD. The CDR3 is CAIGTTGGVRYEQYF. CDR3 in DNA: TGTGCCATCGGGACCACAGGGGGCGTTCGGTACGAGCAGTACTTC.

A few counts support this clone. The chain is built from TRBV6-1 and TRBJ1-2; a possible D gene is TRBD1 (5 bases). The V gene lost 1 base and the J gene lost 4 bases, with 10 bases spanning the gap. The V gene's germline CDR1 is MNHNS and CDR2 SASEGT. The CDR3 is made up of 14 amino acids. This chain's CDR3 is CASSEGQGRYGYTF. The CDR3 nucleotides read TGTGCCAGCAGTGAAGGTCAGGGCCGCTATGGCTACACCTTC.

The rearrangement uses TRBV7-3 and TRBJ1-4; 7 nucleotides match TRBD1. The V and J ends lost 6 bases and 6 bases, in that order; junction bases with no gene match: 10. Looked up from germline, CDR1 is SGHTA and CDR2 is FQGTGA. This CDR3 spans 15 amino acids. This CDR3 reads CASSAPGQSYEKLFF. In DNA, the CDR3 is TGTGCCAGCAGTGCACCGGGACAGTCTTATGAAAAACTGTTTTTT. The full variable domain, its missing parts supplied by reference TRBV7-3 and TRBJ1-4, is GAGVSQTPSNKVTEKGKYVELRCDPISGHTALYWYRQSLGQGPEFLIYFQGTGAADDSGLPNDRFFAVRPEGSVSTLKIQRTERGDSAVYLCASSAPGQSYEKLFFGSGTQLSVL.

This clone appeared once. V usage is TRBV7-8 and J usage is TRBJ1-6; TRBD1 aligns across 7 bases. V lost 6 bases, J lost 2 bases, and 7 bases stayed unmatched. CDR3 length equals 16 residues. The V gene's germline CDR1 is SGHVS and CDR2 FQNEAQ. The CDR3 sequence: CASRPDRDPYNSPLHF. CDR3 bases: TGTGCCAGCAGACCCGACAGGGACCCCTATAATTCACCCCTCCACTTT.

The genes are TRBV11-1 and TRBJ2-7; TRBD1 aligns across 9 bases. The trim removed 5 bases at V and 1 base at J, leaving 6 bases unmatched. The CDR3 runs 15 residues. Germline CDR1 reads SGHAT; CDR2 reads FQDESV (reference sequence). The CDR3 DNA follows: TGTGCCAGCAGCGCCGGGGACAGGGCTTCCTACGAGCAGTACTTC. This gives the protein CASSAGDRASYEQYF.

The sample holds one count of this clone. J is TRBJ1-5 and V is TRBV7-9; 8 bases map to TRBD1. The V gene end was trimmed by 5 bases and the J gene end by 2 bases; junction bases not matched to a gene: 2. The CDR3 has 14 amino acids. Germline-derived CDR1 and CDR2 are SEHNR and FQNEAQ (reference sequence). CDR3 sequence: CASSEDRGNQPQHF. DNA for the CDR3: TGTGCCAGCAGCGAGGACAGGGGCAATCAGCCCCAGCATTTT.

This sequence joins TRBV10-3 and TRBJ2-3; no firm D call. Germline CDR1 ENHRY, CDR2 SYGVKD. The CDR3 is made up of 13 amino acids. V was clipped by 4 bases and J by 1 base, with 6 bases between them. In DNA, the CDR3 is TGTGCCATCAGTGCTCAGGGCACAGATACGCAGTATTTT. It translates to CAISAQGTDTQYF.

The genes are TRBV27 and TRBJ2-5; D might be TRBD1 (6 bases). The germline V gene has CDR1 MNHEY and CDR2 SMNVEV (reference sequence). The CDR3 consists of 13 residues. V was pared by 6 bases and J by 2 bases, with 10 bases between. CDR3 sequence (DNA): TGTGCCAGCAGCCGGACAGAACAAGAGACCCAGTACTTC. Protein product: CASSRTEQETQYF.

The chain recombines TRBV28 with TRBJ2-7; 10 bases are shared with TRBD2. CDR3 length equals 15 residues. The V gene end was trimmed by 5 bases and the J gene end by 4 bases; junction bases not matched to a gene: 8. Germline loops: CDR1 MDHEN, CDR2 SYDVKM. The CDR3 sequence: CASSPYASGSYEQYF. The CDR3 DNA reads as TGTGCCAGCAGTCCCTATGCTAGCGGGAGTTACGAGCAGTACTTC.

CDR3 residues: CASSLFSQETQYF. DNA of the CDR3: TGCGCCAGCAGCTTGTTCTCCCAAGAGACCCAGTACTTC. The rearrangement joins TRBV5-1 to TRBJ2-5; D remains ambiguous. Trimming pared 1 base from V and 1 base from J, leaving 5 bases between. This CDR3 comprises 13 residues. From germline, CDR1 is SGHRS and CDR2 YFSETQ.

The chain recombines TRBV15 with TRBJ2-7; D remains unclear. This CDR3 has 14 residues. The germline gives CDR1 LNHNV, CDR2 YYDKDF (reference sequence). Trimming left V 2 bases short and J 3 bases short, with 11 bases between. CDR3 sequence (DNA): TGTGCCACCAGCAGACAGGTCCCTGTCTACGAGCAGTACTTC. Encoded protein: CATSRQVPVYEQYF.

CDR3 amino acids: CASSLRQTMNTEAFF. The CDR3 nucleotides are TGTGCCAGCAGCTTGCGACAGACCATGAACACTGAAGCTTTCTTT. The genes are TRBV5-5 and TRBJ1-1, with D maybe TRBD1 (5 bases). The CDR3 has 15 amino acids. CDR1 SGHKS and CDR2 YYEKEE come from the germline V gene (reference sequence). Trimming stripped 1 base from V and 0 bases from J, with 10 bases between.

The chain combines TRBV6-1 with TRBJ2-7; the match to TRBD1 covers 7 bases. J gave up 10 bases and V 2 bases, and 8 bases lay outside the gene matches. This CDR3 spans 13 amino acids. Germline loops: CDR1 MNHNS, CDR2 SASEGT. CDR3 DNA sequence: TGTGCCAGCAGTGAAAAACAGGGGCGACTCCAGTACTTC. Its translation: CASSEKQGRLQYF.

As DNA, the CDR3 is TGTGCCAGCTCACCAGGGACATACATGAACACTGAAGCTTTCTTT. Protein sequence: CASSPGTYMNTEAFF. This rearrangement joins TRBV18 to TRBJ1-1; D possibly corresponds to TRBD1 (6 bases). Trimming left V 2 bases short and J 0 bases short, with 10 bases between. Germline values: CDR1 KGHSH, CDR2 LQKENI. The CDR3 runs to 15 residues. Filled out from reference TRBV18 and TRBJ1-1, the complete variable domain reads NAGVMQNPRHLVRRRGQEARLRCSPMKGHSHVYWYRQLPEEGLKFMVYLQKENIIDESGMPKERFSAEFPKEGPSILRIQQVVRGDSAAYFCASSPGTYMNTEAFFGQGTRLTVV.

The chain links TRBV7-9 to TRBJ2-3; possible D gene TRBD1, 6 bases. The V end lost 6 bases, the J end lost 2 bases, and 15 bases lay between the germline ends. The CDR3 has 15 residues. Germline-derived CDR1 and CDR2 are SEHNR and FQNEAQ (reference sequence). CDR3 loop: CASRRPGVNTDTQYF. CDR3 sequence (DNA): TGTGCCAGCAGGCGACCAGGGGTAAACACAGATACGCAGTATTTT.

In the case of this clone: At the DNA level, this CDR3 is encoded by other sequences in the same sample as well. This chain joins TRBV6-5 and TRBJ1-5; D gene unclear. Germline V CDR1 and CDR2: MNHEY, SVGAGI. The V and J ends lost 2 bases and 2 bases respectively, with 7 bases between them. The CDR3 is made up of 14 amino acids. CDR3 residues: CASSYAGGNQPQHF. CDR3 in DNA: TGTGCCAGCAGTTACGCCGGGGGCAATCAGCCCCAGCATTTT.

V usage is TRBV5-8 and J usage is TRBJ2-2; TRBD2 is a possible D gene (6 bases). The germline V gene has CDR1 SGHTS and CDR2 YDEGEE. CDR3 length equals 15 residues. Trimming stripped 0 bases from V and 3 bases from J, with 9 bases between. Written as DNA, the CDR3 is TGTGCCAGCAGCTTGGTCGGGGGTCACACCGGGGAGCTGTTTTTT. Protein sequence: CASSLVGGHTGELFF.